This T cell receptor beta chain was found in a study of T cell repertoires in cytomegalovirus infection. Overall study: Alongside well-studied HLA-B-restricted CMV epitopes, recently identified HLA-C-restricted CMV epitopes were also used. Evidence of both CMV infection and a matching HLA type came from public TCR beta signatures. The study, taken as a whole, reports: It was HLA-C-restricted CMV-specific TCR beta clonotypes that dominated the response ex vivo. Carriage of CMV together with the relevant HLA was identifiable through cumulative public TCR beta family frequency.

A remark on this clonotype: Its target is not known.

TCRdb called the reads again in MiXCR, with one record for every CDR3 protein. Counted here are hundreds of thousands of distinct CDR3 sequences, 30% to 35% occurring once; the ten biggest clones make up 15% to 20%. This receptor was taken from a human donor in good health (CMV status not recorded). Some clones in this sample may be carry-over from other donors' samples. Sequenced here: cultured PBMCs, sampled from culture after CMV antigen stimulation.

DNA for the CDR3: TGTGCCAGTAGTATTCGTTCATTTAACACCGGGGAGCTGTTTTTT. Translation: CASSIRSFNTGELFF. J is TRBJ2-2 and V is TRBV19, with D hard to call. V was clipped by 3 bases and J by 2 bases, with 10 bases between them. The CDR3 has 15 residues. Germline V gene data show CDR1 as LNHDA and CDR2 as SQIVND (reference sequence).